This TCR beta chain was recovered during a study of shared clonotypes between healthy human individuals (dated by TCRdb to about 2020). Regarding the study in general: The cohort comprised a couple of women and a few men aged 18 to 49 years. For each donor, CD4 naive and CD4 memory were each given three plates, CD8 naive was given two plates, and CD8 memory was given one plate. To estimate repertoire size and how much clonotype sharing occurs between individuals, the study deeply sequenced the blood TCR repertoires of several healthy adults. Different laboratories and diverse techniques were used to prepare libraries and sequence TCR repertoires, to increase sequencing depth and limit assay-specific biases. Between about 0.8 and 9 billion PBMCs per donor were obtained by leukapheresis.

Using the deep immunoSEQ assay, multiplex PCR amplified TCR CDR3 regions from genomic DNA. For each cell subset, the extracted genomic DNA was distributed evenly across all wells of several immunoSEQ 96-well plates, and each plate served as one replicate. Each replicate PCR for sorted subsets received approximately 220 ng genomic DNA, equal to about 29,000 T cell genomes. Purified libraries were measured with a Qubit 3.0 fluorometer, size-checked on a Bioanalyzer 2100, and measured again with the KAPA Library Quantification kit. Each immunoSEQ 96-well plate was sequenced on its own single-read 150-cycle Illumina NextSeq 550 flow cell. The original pipeline was this. Because only junctional sequences without quality scores were contained in the immunoSEQ output, filtering matching that applied to full-length reads could not be performed. To assign V/J genes and CDR3, sequences were annotated against IMGT germline references using PyIR, a Python wrapper for IgBLAST v1.9. Reads were filtered out if the reads had weak V/J assignments (E-value above 1e-6), no CDR3, stop codons, out-of-frame junctions, or ambiguous translated residues. V3J clonotypes were defined as sequences sharing the same inferred V gene, J gene, and CDR3 amino acid sequence. To compute the percentage overlap between repertoires, the number of shared unique clonotypes was divided by the size of the smaller repertoire. RTK rarefaction, the Chao1 estimator, and Recon v2.1 estimates of unobserved clonotypes were used to assess repertoire richness. OLGA was used to compute generation probabilities for all TCRbeta clonotypes that the gDNA method yielded from a handful of donors. TCRdb mirrors the immuneACCESS table, restricted to in-frame sequences. Some clones are absent from its copies; in checked studies, under half trace to an unresolved V gene, and the reason for the others is unknown. That table supplies the V and J calls and clone size; D and trimming were determined from the DNA. In this sample the table shows about 2.1 million clones, 93% of which occur a single time. Together, the top ten hold approximately 1.7% of the sample.

CD8 naive samples were CD45RO-negative cells positively selected for CCR7, giving a CD45RA+CCR7+ population that excluded TemRA cells. Donors were healthy HIV-negative adults with no recently reported acute infections or vaccinations. Only Caucasian adults living in Nashville, Tennessee, USA were represented among the donors. Blood was collected by leukapheresis, and PBMCs were isolated by Ficoll-Histopaque density gradient centrifugation and then cryopreserved in liquid nitrogen vapor phase. Analytical flow cytometry was used to check the purity and quantity of every magnetically sorted T cell population. Genomic DNA was isolated from each sorted fraction and quantified by UV absorbance on a Nanodrop 2000c. This clone was detected once. It lacks a known antigen. The sample holds no much larger clone one base away, and base qualities are not on file. Overall study outcomes, separate from this receptor: The small number of donors limited the genetic and exposure-history diversity represented. Incomplete sequencing was indicated by rarefaction of sorted-subset datasets, despite the large sequencing depth. Around 5% of naive CD4, 3.5% of naive CD8, approximately 2% of memory CD4, and about 0.4% of memory CD8 clonotypes were shared across a few donors. Pairwise subsampling led to the expectation that sequencing depth would affect the degree of clonotype sharing among donors. Higher generation probabilities were observed for clonotypes shared by all four sorted-subset donors than for non-shared clonotypes. Only blood was sampled, and tissue TCR repertoires likely differ from those in blood. Naive subsets generally had larger estimated clonotype richness than memory subsets did.

CDR1 and CDR2, per the germline V gene (reference sequence), are LNHDA and SQIVND. V and J lose 5 bases and 3 bases, and a span of 11 bases separates them. The CDR3 runs 13 amino acids, cysteine and phenylalanine included. Only CDR3 DNA is held: 39 bases, read in frame from base 1. Sequencing was performed on naive CD8+ T cells from PBMCs. The sample's cell subset or site label, in plain terms: CD45RA+CCR7+. The rearrangement combines TRBV19 with TRBJ2-7; matching of 6 bases hints at TRBD1 as the D gene. This receptor was obtained from a man aged 18 to 29 in good health. Some clones in this sample may be carry-over from other donors' samples. Here is the DNA: TGTGCCAGTAGTTGGGGGCTGCTCTACGAGCAGTACTTC. Its protein reads: CASSWGLLYEQYF.